Each of the 17 T cell receptor beta chains below was sequenced from the same sample in a study of blood T cell repertoires in COVID-19. The table came from immunoSEQ multiplex PCR; TCRdb's copy has only in-frame clones and leaves some out. This table holds 250,000 to 350,000 clones, 70% to 90% found once. Specimen: peripheral blood. The receptors come from a woman between 45 and 65 years old who had recovered from COVID-19.

The chain combines TRBV18 with TRBJ2-7; 12 bases are shared with TRBD1. Trimming at V came to 3 bases and at J to 6 bases, leaving 6 bases not matched to a gene. The CDR3 length is 15 residues. Looked up from germline, CDR1 is KGHSH and CDR2 is LQKENI. CDR3 DNA sequence: TGTGCCAGCTCACCGTCCGGGACAGGGGGCTTCGAGCAGTACTTC. It codes for CASSPSGTGGFEQYF.

This clone has just one count. V gene TRBV10-1 combines with J gene TRBJ1-1, with 11 bases lining up with TRBD1. The CDR3 totals 17 residues. With 4 bases clipped from V and 2 bases from J, the junction kept 9 bases outside the gene matches. Per the germline V gene, CDR1 is WNHNN and CDR2 is SYGVQD (reference sequence). The CDR3 nucleotides read TGCGCCAGCAGTGCCCGGTTGGACAGGGGGCGAAACACTGAAGCTTTCTTT. Amino acids: CASSARLDRGRNTEAFF.

The chain has TRBV6-5 and TRBJ2-3, with 13 positions matching TRBD2. Looked up from germline, CDR1 is MNHEY and CDR2 is SVGAGI. Unmatched junction bases numbered 2, after V lost 8 bases and J lost 0 bases. This CDR3 has 15 amino acids. The CDR3 coding sequence is TGTGCCAGCCTACTAGCGGGGGGGAGCACAGATACGCAGTATTTT. Amino acid sequence: CASLLAGGSTDTQYF.

V is TRBV29-1 and J is TRBJ1-1, with 9 bases identical to TRBD1. The ends lost 4 bases at V and 3 bases at J; junction bases unmatched: 0. The CDR3 extends over 12 amino acids. Germline CDR1 is SQVTM and CDR2 is ANQGSEA. CDR3: CSVGTGDTEAFF. CDR3 in DNA: TGCAGCGTTGGGACAGGGGACACTGAAGCTTTCTTT.

This clone was seen only once. The chain couples TRBV29-1 to TRBJ2-1; 9 bases agree with TRBD2. This CDR3 has 11 residues. The trim removed 4 bases at V and 8 bases at J, leaving 0 bases unmatched. Germline CDR1 is SQVTM and CDR2 is ANQGSEA. In DNA form, the CDR3 reads TGCAGCGTTGGCGGGGGGGATGAGCAGTTCTTC. It is translated as CSVGGGDEQFF.

The chain joins TRBV6-6 to TRBJ2-5; TRBD1 might be the D (5 bases). Germline lookup yields CDR1 MNHNY and CDR2 SVGAGI (reference sequence). V dropped 10 bases and J dropped 5 bases, with 20 bases sitting between them. This CDR3 has 14 residues. CDR3 amino acids: CATTRVGVGETQYF. CDR3 DNA: TGTGCCACCACCCGGGTAGGGGTGGGGGAGACCCAGTACTTC.

The chain is built from TRBV3-1 (or the pseudogene TRBV3-2) and TRBJ1-3; TRBD1 is a possible D gene (5 bases). The CDR3 loop spans 16 amino acids. Trimming stripped 1 base from V and 0 bases from J, with 10 bases between. Per germline, CDR1 LGHDT and CDR2 YNNKEL (reference sequence). The CDR3 loop is CASSQARGSSGNTIYF. CDR3 bases: TGTGCCAGCAGCCAAGCTCGGGGGTCCTCTGGAAACACCATATATTTT.

This clone showed up just a few times. V is TRBV12-5 and J is TRBJ2-2, with 10 bases that match TRBD2. Germline V gives CDR1 LGHNT, CDR2 FRNRAP. The CDR3 consists of 16 residues. Germline trimming cut 6 bases from V and 2 bases from J; bases unmatched to any gene: 6. CDR3 protein: CASGKREGHNTGELFF. CDR3 sequence (DNA): TGTGCTAGTGGCAAGCGGGAGGGCCACAACACCGGGGAGCTGTTTTTT.

V usage is TRBV28 and J usage is TRBJ2-7; 8 nucleotides align to TRBD1. CDR1 is MDHEN, CDR2 SYDVKM, per germline. The length of the CDR3 is 12 residues. V was pared by 5 bases and J by 13 bases, with 10 bases of the junction left unmatched. The CDR3 DNA follows: TGTGCCAGCAGTATAACAGGACAGGGAATTTACTTC. Translating gives CASSITGQGIYF.

This rearrangement joins TRBV5-8 to TRBJ1-4, with D possibly matching TRBD1 (5 bases). Germline lookup yields CDR1 SGHTS and CDR2 YDEGEE. V shed 3 bases and J shed 5 bases, with 8 bases lying between them. The CDR3 totals 13 residues. CDR3 region: CASSWGSNEKLFF. The CDR3 DNA follows: TGTGCCAGCAGCTGGGGCTCAAATGAAAAACTGTTTTTT. Complete variable domain (other parts from reference TRBV5-8 and TRBJ1-4): EAGVTQSPTHLIKTRGQQATLRCSPISGHTSVYWYQQALGLGLQFLLWYDEGEERNRGNFPPRFSGRQFPNYSSELNVNALELEDSALYLCASSWGSNEKLFFGSGTQLSVL.

J is TRBJ2-4 and V is TRBV6-5; TRBD2 aligns across 7 bases. The CDR3 consists of 15 residues. In germline, CDR1 is MNHEY, CDR2 SVGAGI. Trimming took 0 bases from V and 6 from J; bases not matched to a gene: 5. Here the CDR3 reads CASSYSGEGGNIQYF. DNA for the CDR3: TGTGCCAGCAGTTACTCGGGGGAGGGCGGAAACATTCAGTACTTC.

V is TRBV18 and J is TRBJ2-7, with TRBD1 matching over 10 bases. CDR1 KGHSH and CDR2 LQKENI come from the germline V gene. The CDR3 spans 15 residues. The V gene end was trimmed by 3 bases and the J gene end by 1 base; junction bases not matched to a gene: 3. CDR3 in amino acids: CASSPRQGASYEQYF. The CDR3 DNA reads TGTGCCAGCTCACCCCGACAGGGGGCGTCCTACGAGCAGTACTTC. The whole variable domain, filled in from reference TRBV18 and TRBJ2-7, reads NAGVMQNPRHLVRRRGQEARLRCSPMKGHSHVYWYRQLPEEGLKFMVYLQKENIIDESGMPKERFSAEFPKEGPSILRIQQVVRGDSAAYFCASSPRQGASYEQYFGPGTRLTVT.

The chain couples TRBV18 to TRBJ1-1; D unclear. The CDR3 has 14 amino acids. The germline V gene encodes CDR1 KGHSH and CDR2 LQKENI. The V gene lost 0 bases and the J gene lost 4 bases, with 9 bases spanning the gap. CDR3 in DNA: TGTGCCAGCTCACCACCAGGGCGGGGCACTGAAGCTTTCTTT. It yields the protein CASSPPGRGTEAFF.

Here the CDR3 reads CASSYPVGRPNQPQHF. The CDR3 nucleotides read TGTGCCAGCAGTTACCCCGTAGGGAGACCGAATCAGCCCCAGCATTTT. V is TRBV6-2 or TRBV6-3 and J is TRBJ1-5; D gene uncertain. The V gene's germline CDR1 is MNHEY and CDR2 SVGEGT. This CDR3 comprises 16 residues. Trimming pared 2 bases from V and 4 bases from J, leaving 15 bases between.

The chain carries TRBV19 and TRBJ2-7, with D perhaps matching TRBD2 (6 bases). Germline values: CDR1 LNHDA, CDR2 SQIVND (reference sequence). The CDR3 sequence is 16 residues long. V lost 2 bases, J lost 4 bases, and 18 bases lay in between. This CDR3 is CASSIREISGDYEQYF. The CDR3 DNA reads as TGTGCCAGTAGTATAAGGGAAATTAGCGGAGATTACGAGCAGTACTTC.

The rearrangement links TRBV6-2 or TRBV6-3 to TRBJ2-7; 10 nucleotides line up with TRBD1. This CDR3 spans 16 amino acids. After removal of 5 bases from V and 2 bases from J, the junction contained 9 bases not matched to a gene. Germline V lookup: CDR1 MNHEY, CDR2 SVGEGT. As DNA, the CDR3 is TGTGCCAGCAGTCGCAACCCCGGGACAGGGGCCTACGAGCAGTACTTC. It codes for CASSRNPGTGAYEQYF.

The chain joins TRBV27 to TRBJ1-4; possibly TRBD1 for D (6 bases). Trimming took 6 bases from V and 3 from J, leaving 11 bases between them. In germline, CDR1 is MNHEY, CDR2 SMNVEV (reference sequence). This CDR3 has 14 residues. In DNA, the CDR3 is TGTGCCAGCAGCAGGACAGCCGCTAATGAAAAACTGTTTTTT. This gives the protein CASSRTAANEKLFF.